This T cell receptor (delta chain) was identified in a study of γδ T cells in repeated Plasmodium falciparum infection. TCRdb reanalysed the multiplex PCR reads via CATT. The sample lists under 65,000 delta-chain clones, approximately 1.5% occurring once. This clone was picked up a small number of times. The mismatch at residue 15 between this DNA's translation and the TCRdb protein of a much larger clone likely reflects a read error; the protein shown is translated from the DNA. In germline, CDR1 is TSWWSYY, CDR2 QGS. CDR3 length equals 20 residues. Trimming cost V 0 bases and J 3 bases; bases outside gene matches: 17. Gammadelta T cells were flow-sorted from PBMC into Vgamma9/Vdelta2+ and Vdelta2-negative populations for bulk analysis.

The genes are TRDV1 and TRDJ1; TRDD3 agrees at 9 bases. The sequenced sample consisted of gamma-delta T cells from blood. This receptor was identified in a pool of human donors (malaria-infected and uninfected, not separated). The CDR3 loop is CALGELVPAGGFGYADKLIF. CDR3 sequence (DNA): TGTGCTCTTGGGGAACTAGTTCCAGCTGGGGGATTTGGGTACGCCGATAAACTCATCTTT.